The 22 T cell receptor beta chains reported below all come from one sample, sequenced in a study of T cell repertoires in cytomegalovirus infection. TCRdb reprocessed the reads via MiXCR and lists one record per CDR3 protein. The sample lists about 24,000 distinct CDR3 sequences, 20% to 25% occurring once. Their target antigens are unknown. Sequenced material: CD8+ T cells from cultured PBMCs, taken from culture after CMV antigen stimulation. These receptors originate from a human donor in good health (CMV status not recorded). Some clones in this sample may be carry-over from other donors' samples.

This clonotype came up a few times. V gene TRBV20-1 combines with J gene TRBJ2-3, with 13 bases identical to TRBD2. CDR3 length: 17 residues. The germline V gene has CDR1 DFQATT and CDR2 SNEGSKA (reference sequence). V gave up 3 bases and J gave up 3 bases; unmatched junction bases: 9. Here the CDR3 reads CSASALAGGIGTDTQYF. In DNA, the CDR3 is TGCAGTGCTAGCGCACTAGCGGGGGGGATAGGGACAGATACGCAGTATTTT.

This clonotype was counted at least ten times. Here the CDR3 DNA reads TGTGCCAGCAGCCGGGGGACTAGGGGGCTCCACTTT. Protein: CASSRGTRGLHF. This chain uses TRBV7-8 with TRBJ1-6, with D perhaps TRBD1 (6 bases). The germline gives CDR1 SGHVS, CDR2 FQNEAQ. There are 12 residues in the CDR3. Trimming took off 5 bases at V and 16 bases at J, with 15 bases between the two ends.

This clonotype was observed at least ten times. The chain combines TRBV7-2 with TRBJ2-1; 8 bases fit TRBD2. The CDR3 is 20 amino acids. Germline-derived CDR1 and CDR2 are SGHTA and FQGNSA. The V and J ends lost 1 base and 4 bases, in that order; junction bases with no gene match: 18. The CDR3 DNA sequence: TGTGCCAGCAGCTTAGTCACCGGGACTAGTATATTTAAGGGTTACAATGAGCAGTTCTTC. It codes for CASSLVTGTSIFKGYNEQFF.

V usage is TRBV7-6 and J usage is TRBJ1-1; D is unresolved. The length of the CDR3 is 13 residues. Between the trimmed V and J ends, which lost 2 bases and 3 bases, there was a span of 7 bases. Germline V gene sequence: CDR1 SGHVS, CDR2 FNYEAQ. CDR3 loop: CASSLIAYTEAFF. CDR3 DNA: TGTGCCAGCAGCTTAATTGCCTACACTGAAGCTTTCTTT.

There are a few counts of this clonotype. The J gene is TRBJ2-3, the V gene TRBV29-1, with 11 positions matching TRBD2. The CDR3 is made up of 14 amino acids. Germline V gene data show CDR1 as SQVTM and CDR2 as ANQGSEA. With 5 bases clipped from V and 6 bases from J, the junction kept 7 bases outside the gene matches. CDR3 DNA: TGCAGCGTTAGGGGGACTAGCGGAGCCGATACGCAGTATTTT. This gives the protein CSVRGTSGADTQYF.

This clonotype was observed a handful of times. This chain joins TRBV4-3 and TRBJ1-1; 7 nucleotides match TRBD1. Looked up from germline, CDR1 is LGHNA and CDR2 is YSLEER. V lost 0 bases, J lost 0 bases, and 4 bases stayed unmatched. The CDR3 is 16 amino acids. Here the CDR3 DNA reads TGCGCCAGCAGCCAAGACCAGACAGGGATGAACACTGAAGCTTTCTTT. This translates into CASSQDQTGMNTEAFF.

The CDR3 loop reads CASRGGLEVGDTQYF. In DNA, the CDR3 is TGTGCCAGCAGAGGGGGACTAGAGGTCGGCGATACGCAGTATTTT. The chain couples TRBV2 to TRBJ2-3, with 8 positions matching TRBD2. The length of the CDR3 is 15 residues. Germline V gives CDR1 SNHLY, CDR2 FYNNEI. Trimming took 6 bases from V and 6 from J; bases not matched to a gene: 11.

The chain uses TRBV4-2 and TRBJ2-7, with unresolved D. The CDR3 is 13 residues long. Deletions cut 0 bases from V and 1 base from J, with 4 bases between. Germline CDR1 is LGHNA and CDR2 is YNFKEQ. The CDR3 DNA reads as TGTGCCAGCAGCCAAGACAGTTCCTACGAGCAGTACTTC. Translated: CASSQDSSYEQYF.

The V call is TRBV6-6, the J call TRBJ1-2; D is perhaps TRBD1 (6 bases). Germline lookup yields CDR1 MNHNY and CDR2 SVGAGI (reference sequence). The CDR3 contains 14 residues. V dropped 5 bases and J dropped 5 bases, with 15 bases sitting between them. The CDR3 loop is CASSPGEVVYGYTF. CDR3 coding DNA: TGTGCCAGCAGTCCAGGGGAAGTGGTATATGGCTACACCTTC.

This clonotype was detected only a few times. The CDR3 coding sequence is TGTGCCAGCAGTTACGAACACCGTAACTATGGCTACACCTTC. Protein: CASSYEHRNYGYTF. This rearrangement joins TRBV6-5 to TRBJ1-2; D uncertain. Germline values: CDR1 MNHEY, CDR2 SVGAGI. CDR3 size: 14 residues. Trimming took 2 bases from V and 1 from J, leaving 8 bases between them.

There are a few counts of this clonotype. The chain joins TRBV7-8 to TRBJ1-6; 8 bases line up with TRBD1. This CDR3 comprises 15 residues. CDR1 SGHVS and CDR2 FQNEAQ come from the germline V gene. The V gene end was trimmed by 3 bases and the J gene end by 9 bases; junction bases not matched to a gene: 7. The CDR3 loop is CASSLQGASGSPLHF. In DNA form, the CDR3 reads TGTGCCAGCAGCTTGCAGGGGGCCTCCGGTTCACCCCTCCACTTT.

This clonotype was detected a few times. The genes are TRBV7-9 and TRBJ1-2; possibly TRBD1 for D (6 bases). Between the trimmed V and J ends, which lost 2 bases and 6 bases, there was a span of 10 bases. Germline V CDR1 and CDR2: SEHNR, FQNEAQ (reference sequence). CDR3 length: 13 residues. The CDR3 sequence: CASSLSEGDGYTF. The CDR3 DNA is TGTGCCAGCAGCTTAAGCGAGGGGGATGGCTACACCTTC.

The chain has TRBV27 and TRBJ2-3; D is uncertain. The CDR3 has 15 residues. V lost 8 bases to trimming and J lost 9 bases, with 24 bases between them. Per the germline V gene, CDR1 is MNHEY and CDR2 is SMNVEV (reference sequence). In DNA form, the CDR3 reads TGTGCCAGCCGTAATCCGGACGCCGCCTTTGAAACGCAGTATTTT. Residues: CASRNPDAAFETQYF.

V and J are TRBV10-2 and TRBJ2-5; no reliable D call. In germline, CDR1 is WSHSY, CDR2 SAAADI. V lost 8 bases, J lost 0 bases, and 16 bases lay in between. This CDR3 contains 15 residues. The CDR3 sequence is CASAPEEYHQETQYF. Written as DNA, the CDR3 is TGCGCCAGCGCCCCGGAAGAGTATCACCAAGAGACCCAGTACTTC.

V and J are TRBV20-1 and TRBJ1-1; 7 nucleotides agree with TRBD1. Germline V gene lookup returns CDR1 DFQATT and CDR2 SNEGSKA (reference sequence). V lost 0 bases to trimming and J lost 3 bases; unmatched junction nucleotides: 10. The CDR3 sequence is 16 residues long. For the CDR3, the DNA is TGCAGTGCTAGAGAGGTCAGGGGGGGCGTGGACACTGAAGCTTTCTTT. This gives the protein CSAREVRGGVDTEAFF.

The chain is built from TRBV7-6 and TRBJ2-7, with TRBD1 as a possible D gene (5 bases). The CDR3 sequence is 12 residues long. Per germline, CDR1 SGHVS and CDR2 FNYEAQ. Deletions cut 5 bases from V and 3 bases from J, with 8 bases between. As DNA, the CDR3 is TGTGCCAGCAGCCAGCAGGGCTACGAGCAGTACTTC. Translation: CASSQQGYEQYF.

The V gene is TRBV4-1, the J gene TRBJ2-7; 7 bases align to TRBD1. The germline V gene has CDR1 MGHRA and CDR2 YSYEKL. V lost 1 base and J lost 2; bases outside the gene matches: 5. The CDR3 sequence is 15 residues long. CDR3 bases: TGCGCCAGCAGCCAAGTCGAAGGGGGCCCCTACGAGCAGTACTTC. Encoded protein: CASSQVEGGPYEQYF.

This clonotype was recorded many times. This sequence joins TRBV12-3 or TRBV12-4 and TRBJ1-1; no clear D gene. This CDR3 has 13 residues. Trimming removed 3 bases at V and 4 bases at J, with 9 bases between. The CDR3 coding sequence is TGTGCCAGCAGTTTGCAAGGCAGCACTGAAGCTTTCTTT. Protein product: CASSLQGSTEAFF.

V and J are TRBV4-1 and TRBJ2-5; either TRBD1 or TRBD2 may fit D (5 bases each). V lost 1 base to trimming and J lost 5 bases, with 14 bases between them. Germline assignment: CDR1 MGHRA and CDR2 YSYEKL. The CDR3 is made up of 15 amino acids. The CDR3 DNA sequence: TGCGCCAGCAGCCAAGTCAGTCCATGGGGGGAGACCCAGTACTTC. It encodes CASSQVSPWGETQYF.

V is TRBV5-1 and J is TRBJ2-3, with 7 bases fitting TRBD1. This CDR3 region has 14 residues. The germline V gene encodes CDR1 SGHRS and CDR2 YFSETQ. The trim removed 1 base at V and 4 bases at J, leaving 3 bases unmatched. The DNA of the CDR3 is TGCGCCAGCAGCTTGACCGGACAGGCAGATACGCAGTATTTT. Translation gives CASSLTGQADTQYF.

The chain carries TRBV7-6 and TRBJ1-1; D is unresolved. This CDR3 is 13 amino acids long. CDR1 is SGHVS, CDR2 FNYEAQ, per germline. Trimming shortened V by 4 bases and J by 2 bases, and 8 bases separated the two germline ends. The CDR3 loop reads CASSSLRNTEAFF. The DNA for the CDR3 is TGTGCCAGCAGCTCACTAAGAAACACTGAAGCTTTCTTT.

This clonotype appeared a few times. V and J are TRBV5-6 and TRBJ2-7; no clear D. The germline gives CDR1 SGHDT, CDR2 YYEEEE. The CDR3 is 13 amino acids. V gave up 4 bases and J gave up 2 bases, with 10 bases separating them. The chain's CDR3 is CASSRTVTYEQYF. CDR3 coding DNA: TGTGCCAGCAGCCGGACCGTAACCTACGAGCAGTACTTC.